These 19 T cell receptor beta chains were all obtained from the same sample, sequenced in a study of low-dose radiotherapy and immunotherapy resistance in tumors. Indicated time point: after trial treatment. Treatment in this sample: LDRT plus nivolumab, ipilimumab, low-dose cyclophosphamide and aspirin (RACIN trial). Gene-specific TRAV and TRBV primers were used for first-strand cDNA, covering alpha and beta chains. A constant-region primer paired with the V-primer adapter amplified TCRs over about 20 PCR cycles. TCRdb fed the reads into MiXCR, producing one record per CDR3 protein. Of 95,000 to 100,000 distinct CDR3 sequences listed, less than 25% are singletons. This material consisted of PBMCs, taken after low-dose radiotherapy plus immunotherapy. The receptors come from a male donor with prostate cancer.

This clonotype was observed many times. The chain joins TRBV12-3 or TRBV12-4 to TRBJ1-2, with D unresolved. This CDR3 spans 13 amino acids. V shed 3 bases and J shed 2 bases, with 7 bases lying between them. Written as DNA, the CDR3 is TGTGCCAGCAGTTTCACCCTAAACTATGGCTACACCTTC. It encodes CASSFTLNYGYTF.

The sample holds a few counts of this clonotype. The chain links TRBV5-5 to TRBJ2-2; D gene unclear. Germline V gene sequence: CDR1 SGHKS, CDR2 YYEKEE (reference sequence). The CDR3 sequence is 15 residues long. V gave up 4 bases and J gave up 1 base, with 11 bases separating them. CDR3 amino acids: CASSPWTGNTGELFF. The CDR3 DNA reads as TGTGCCAGCAGCCCTTGGACGGGGAACACCGGGGAGCTGTTTTTT.

The rearrangement links TRBV7-2 to TRBJ1-1; D not certain. The V gene lost 3 bases and the J gene lost 1 base, with 6 bases spanning the gap. Germline V gene lookup returns CDR1 SGHTA and CDR2 FQGNSA. The CDR3 spans 13 residues. CDR3 loop: CASSLSQNTEAFF. The CDR3 bases are TGTGCCAGCAGCTTGTCACAGAACACTGAAGCTTTCTTT.

The chain employs TRBV6-5 and TRBJ1-2; D perhaps matches TRBD1 (6 bases). With 8 bases removed from V and 4 bases from J, the gap between germline ends came to 17 bases. This CDR3 has 14 amino acids. CDR1 and CDR2 (germline): MNHEY, SVGAGI. CDR3 amino acids: CASRDETGRYGYTF. The CDR3 DNA sequence: TGTGCCAGCCGGGATGAGACAGGCCGCTATGGCTACACCTTC.

The chain combines TRBV10-3 with TRBJ2-1; 9 nucleotides align to TRBD1. From germline, CDR1 is ENHRY and CDR2 SYGVKD. The CDR3 loop spans 15 amino acids. The junction had 8 bases not matched to a gene; V was cut back by 1 base and J by 10 bases. In DNA form, the CDR3 reads TGTGCCATCAGTGAGTGGGCGGGACAGGGCAAGGAGCAGTTCTTC. Protein sequence: CAISEWAGQGKEQFF.

This clonotype was seen at least ten times. The chain carries TRBV2 and TRBJ2-1; the D gene is possibly TRBD2 (5 bases). Germline CDR1 is SNHLY and CDR2 is FYNNEI. This CDR3 is 14 amino acids long. The V end lost 6 bases, the J end lost 0 bases, and 9 bases lay between the germline ends. CDR3 in amino acids: CASRPRGSYNEQFF. In nucleotides, the CDR3 is TGTGCCAGCAGACCCCGGGGCTCCTACAATGAGCAGTTCTTC.

A remark on this clonotype: A far more abundant clone sits one base away, making this likely a read error. The J gene is TRBJ1-4, the V gene TRBV6-2 or TRBV6-3; D is unclear. V lost 5 bases, J lost 7 bases, and 17 bases lay in between. The CDR3 runs 15 residues. CDR1 MNHEY and CDR2 SVGEGT come from the germline V gene. The CDR3 nucleotides are TGTGCCAGCAGTCATACAGAACCCGGCGGTGAAAAACTGTTTTTT. The encoded protein is CASSHTEPGGEKLFF.

This clonotype was found many times. V is TRBV6-5 and J is TRBJ2-2; D gene uncertain. Germline-derived CDR1 and CDR2 are MNHEY and SVGAGI. The CDR3 has 11 amino acids. Trimming took off 6 bases at V and 7 bases at J, with 6 bases between the two ends. CDR3 sequence (DNA): TGTGCCAGCAGGGTCGGCGGGGAGCTGTTTTTT. Translation gives CASRVGGELFF.

In nucleotides, the CDR3 is TGTGCTAGTGGTTTGGGGGCAGATACGCAGTATTTT. Residues: CASGLGADTQYF. The rearrangement links TRBV12-5 to TRBJ2-3; D is undetermined. The CDR3 runs 12 residues. With 1 base removed from V and 4 bases from J, the gap between germline ends came to 3 bases. Germline lookup yields CDR1 LGHNT and CDR2 FRNRAP.

The V gene is TRBV12-3 or TRBV12-4, the J gene TRBJ2-7, with 7 bases aligning to TRBD2. Germline trimming cut 4 bases from V and 6 bases from J; bases unmatched to any gene: 0. The CDR3 consists of 11 residues. The CDR3 region is CASSWGGEQYF. CDR3 in DNA: TGTGCCAGCAGTTGGGGGGGCGAGCAGTACTTC.

The sample holds many counts of this clonotype. The rearrangement joins TRBV5-4 to TRBJ2-5, with D maybe TRBD1 (6 bases). Germline assignment: CDR1 SGHNT and CDR2 YYREEE (reference sequence). The length of the CDR3 is 14 residues. V lost 2 bases, J lost 7 bases, and 15 bases lay in between. Here the CDR3 reads CASSLTGSEGTQYF. The CDR3 nucleotides are TGTGCCAGCAGCTTAACAGGGTCGGAAGGGACCCAGTACTTC.

This clonotype turned up a few times. The chain combines TRBV7-2 with TRBJ2-2; D call uncertain. V lost 5 bases and J lost 1, with 11 bases in between. CDR3 size: 15 residues. The germline CDR1 and CDR2 sequences are SGHTA and FQGNSA. The CDR3 here is CASSPRLLNTGELFF. CDR3 nucleotide sequence: TGTGCCAGCAGCCCCCGGCTTTTGAACACCGGGGAGCTGTTTTTT.

For this clonotype: A much larger clone lies a single base off, so this may be a read error. The rearrangement uses TRBV27 and TRBJ2-5; no clear D gene. Germline CDR1 and CDR2: MNHEY and SMNVEV (reference sequence). V lost 10 bases, J lost 7 bases, and 7 bases lay in between. The CDR3 contains 9 residues. The CDR3 here is CATWWTQYF. In DNA, the CDR3 is TGTGCCACCTGGTGGACCCAGTACTTC.

This clonotype was observed a single time. It differs at one base from a far larger clone, so likely a read error. This chain connects TRBV12-3 or TRBV12-4 to TRBJ2-1; a possible D gene is TRBD1 (6 bases). The CDR3 loop spans 14 amino acids. The V and J ends lost 5 bases and 13 bases respectively, with 21 bases between them. The CDR3 here is CASSTSQGVETQFF. The CDR3 DNA reads as TGTGCCAGCAGTACATCACAGGGTGTAGAGACCCAGTTCTTC.

In this sample, this clonotype turned up many times. This sequence joins TRBV6-1 and TRBJ2-7; TRBD1 is a possible D gene (6 bases). Trimming cost V 6 bases and J 3 bases, with 12 bases left between them. Germline assignment: CDR1 MNHNS and CDR2 SASEGT. This CDR3 is built from 13 residues. CDR3 coding DNA: TGTGCCAGCAGACCCACAGGGTTCTACGAGCAGTACTTC. Amino acids: CASRPTGFYEQYF.

In regard to this clonotype: A far larger clone differs by one base, so this is likely a read error. Since no conserved phenylalanine or tryptophan closes the CDR3, a read error is the likely cause. V and J are TRBV27 and TRBJ2-1; D is unclear. Per germline, CDR1 MNHEY and CDR2 SMNVEV (reference sequence). The CDR3 loop spans 15 amino acids. The V gene lost 10 bases and the J gene lost 5 bases, with 21 bases spanning the gap. Written as DNA, the CDR3 is TGTGCCACCCCCCGGTGGCGCGCGCACGACAATGAGCAGTTCTTA. Translated, it gives CATPRWRAHDNEQFL.

This clonotype was recorded many times. This rearrangement joins TRBV5-1 to TRBJ2-3; 8 bases match TRBD2. The J segment lost 5 bases and the V segment lost 2 bases, leaving 1 base of the junction unmatched. Per germline, CDR1 SGHRS and CDR2 YFSETQ. The CDR3 consists of 13 residues. Written as DNA, the CDR3 is TGCGCCAGCAGCTTACTAGCGGAAGATACGCAGTATTTT. Translation: CASSLLAEDTQYF.

This chain joins TRBV19 and TRBJ2-7; 10 bases line up with TRBD1. This CDR3 is 14 amino acids long. J was trimmed by 2 bases and V by 6 bases; bases with no gene match: 4. CDR1 and CDR2 from the germline V gene are LNHDA and SQIVND (reference sequence). The CDR3 DNA is TGTGCCAGTAGCGACAGGGGGCGCCCCTACGAGCAGTACTTC. Translation gives CASSDRGRPYEQYF.

The V call is TRBV29-1, the J call TRBJ2-1; TRBD2 aligns across 8 bases. The germline gives CDR1 SQVTM, CDR2 ANQGSEA. The length of the CDR3 is 19 residues. Trimming took 4 bases from V and 3 from J; bases not matched to a gene: 20. CDR3 sequence: CSVVFAPGRGHNNYNEQFF. DNA for the CDR3: TGCAGCGTTGTTTTTGCCCCCGGGAGGGGCCATAACAACTACAATGAGCAGTTCTTC.